This T cell receptor (beta chain) was obtained from a study of T cell repertoires in cytomegalovirus infection (dated by TCRdb to between 2018 and 2021). A note on the overall study: Donor HLA type was relevant to the analysis, as public TCR beta signatures indicated carriage of CMV infection together with the matching HLA type. Study-wide conclusions, independent of this receptor: The ex vivo response was dominated by HLA-C-restricted CMV-specific TCR beta clonotypes, which also provided the single most frequent clonotype in two of eight donors. Carriers of CMV infection plus the relevant HLA type were discriminated by the cumulative frequency of public TCR beta family members in the study cohort and in an independent roughly 350-donor cohort.

Notes on this clonotype: The antigen it recognizes is unknown. Nothing much larger sits one base from this clone, and base qualities are not available.

The instrument was an Illumina HiSeq 1500. TCRdb trimmed the raw reads at Q25, called clones with MiXCR and kept productive beta chains. Each entry is one CDR3 protein sequence, shown with its most common DNA and genes. The sample contains some 700,000 distinct CDR3 sequences, roughly 35% of them found a single time. Under 3% of the sample is held by the ten biggest clonotypes. The cysteine opens and the phenylalanine closes a CDR3 of 14 amino acids. The sequence is cut down to CDR3 DNA, 42 bases in frame from base 1. A distance of 9 bases separates the germline ends of V and J, which lose 0 bases and 8 bases respectively. According to the germline V gene, CDR1 reads SGHRS and CDR2 reads YFSETQ.

The chain links TRBV5-1 with TRBJ1-6; the D gene cannot be named for sure. The sample taken for sequencing was PBMCs. The source is a human donor in good health (CMV status not recorded). Some clones in this sample may be carry-over from other donors' samples. In nucleotides, the sequence is TGCGCCAGCAGCTTGGGGGAATCCCATTCACCCCTCCACTTT. The resulting protein is CASSLGESHSPLHF.